Here is one T cell receptor beta chain with its context. Allocation to cohorts depended on clinical history reported by the participants. Study processing details: For nucleated cells, counts were estimated from reference gene primer amplification. Generated by immunoSEQ multiplex PCR, the TCRdb table keeps only in-frame clones and is missing some. V, J and clone size derive from that table, while D and trimming were established from the DNA sequence. The sample holds 300,000 to 350,000 clones, nearly 90% seen once. The CDR3 extends over 14 amino acids. The V end lost 4 bases, the J end lost 8 bases, and 12 bases lay between the germline ends. The germline gives CDR1 SGHTA, CDR2 FQGNSA. The record originates from a study of blood T cell repertoires in COVID-19. Overall study context: Spain, Italy and the United States supplied samples that represented acute and convalescent COVID-19. Sample material is recorded as cDNA or gDNA derived from T cells, B-cell-depleted T cells, or PBMCs.

The sample was PBMCs or T cells enriched from blood (not recorded which). This sequence was found in a woman younger than 35 with acute COVID-19. V and J are TRBV7-2 and TRBJ1-6; a possible D gene is TRBD1 (6 bases). In nucleotides, the CDR3 is TGTGCCAGCAGCTGGGCGGGGGGGCATTCACCCCTCCACTTT. Translating it yields CASSWAGGHSPLHF. Based on the CDR3 plus reference TRBV7-2 and TRBJ1-6, the full variable domain is GAGVSQSPSNKVTEKGKDVELRCDPISGHTALYWYRQSLGQGLEFLIYFQGNSAPDKSGLPSDRFSAERTGGSVSTLTIQRTQQEDSAVYLCASSWAGGHSPLHFGNGTRLTVT.